This TCR beta chain comes out of a study of blood T cell repertoires in COVID-19 (dated by TCRdb to the early 2020s). Describing the broader study: Samples from collaborators originated in the United States, Italy and Spain and spanned both the acute and convalescent phases of COVID-19. Deeply sampled blood TCRbeta repertoires from subjects exposed to, actively infected with, or recovered from COVID-19 were included in the dataset. Where available, HLA class I and class II types were taken from metadata supplied by the sample provider and were not determined by assay-based typing. The sample metadata nearly always contained a de-identified subject ID, COVID-19 status, age in years and sex. A freely available public database, intended as a resource for researchers studying the immune response to SARS-CoV-2, is where the repertoires were released. The prospective study material was composed of cDNA or gDNA derived from T cells, B-cell-depleted T cells, or PBMCs. Samples came from the ongoing ImmuneRACE study (first 160 participants) plus 1,254 subjects from 6 global collaborators.

With respect to this clone: Its cognate antigen has yet to be identified. The record has no base qualities; no much larger clone is one base away.

TCRbeta CDR3 regions were amplified from genomic DNA by means of the immunoSEQ Assay, a bias-controlled multiplex PCR. The authors' analysis ran thus. The number of nucleated cells in each sample was estimated from the amplification of reference gene primers within the assay. To quantify the absolute abundance of each unique TCRbeta CDR3 rearrangement, sequence reads were collapsed and filtered. For each sample, productive Simpson clonality was calculated as the square root of Simpson's diversity index over productive rearrangements. TCRdb took this table from immuneACCESS and kept in-frame rearrangements with V and J called. Such tables lack part of the clones; where checked against another copy, unresolved V genes explain under half of the gap, and the rest is unexplained. The DNA was the basis for D and trimming; V, J and clone size are from that table. The sample data list around 280,000 clones, and roughly 89% of these were observed just once. The leading ten clones occupy around 10% of the sample.

One collaborating source in Seattle enrolled patients while the patients were actively infected and followed the patients over time throughout the course of disease. The collaborating institutions used their own protocols to collect whole blood in K2EDTA tubes. Collaborator samples were shipped for TCRbeta analysis as frozen whole blood, isolated PBMCs, or DNA extracted from either sample type. Trimming leaves V shorter by 5 bases and J shorter by 4 bases, with the junction holding 7 bases beyond the gene matches. CDR3 length: 15 amino acids, cysteine to phenylalanine. The kept DNA is CDR3 alone, 45 bases in frame from the first base. CDR1 is given as MNHEY and CDR2 as SMNVEV, both from the germline V gene (reference sequence). Results and caveats for the whole study, not just this receptor: How much clinical and demographic metadata was included differed by source and by participant, and the metadata was provided uncurated.

Input material: peripheral blood. This chain is built from TRBV27 and TRBJ2-1; 8 bases in between match TRBD2. This TCR was sampled from a woman aged 30 to 39 with COVID-19, enrolled during active disease. In nucleotide form, the sequence is TGTGCCAGCAGTGCACGGGGGGGCCGATACAATGAGCAGTTCTTC. This sequence encodes CASSARGGRYNEQFF.